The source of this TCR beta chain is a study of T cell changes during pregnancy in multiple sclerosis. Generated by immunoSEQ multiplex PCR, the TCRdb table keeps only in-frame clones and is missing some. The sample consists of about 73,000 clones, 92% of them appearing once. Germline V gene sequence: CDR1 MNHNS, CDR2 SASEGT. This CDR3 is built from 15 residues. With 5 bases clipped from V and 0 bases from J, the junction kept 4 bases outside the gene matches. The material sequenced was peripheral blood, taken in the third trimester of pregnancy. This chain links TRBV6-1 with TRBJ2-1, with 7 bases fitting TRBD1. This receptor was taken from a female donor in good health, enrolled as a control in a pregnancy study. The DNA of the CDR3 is TGTGCCAGCAGTCCGACAGGGAACTCCTACAATGAGCAGTTCTTC. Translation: CASSPTGNSYNEQFF.